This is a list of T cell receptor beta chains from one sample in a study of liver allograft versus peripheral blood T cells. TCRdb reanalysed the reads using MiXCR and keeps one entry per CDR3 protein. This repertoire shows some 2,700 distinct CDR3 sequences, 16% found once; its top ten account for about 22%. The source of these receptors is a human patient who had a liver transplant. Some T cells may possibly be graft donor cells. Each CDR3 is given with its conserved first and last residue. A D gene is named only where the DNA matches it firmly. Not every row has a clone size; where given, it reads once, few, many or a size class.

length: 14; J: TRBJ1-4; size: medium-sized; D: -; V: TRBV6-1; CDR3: CASTERVVGEKLFF; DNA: TGTGCCAGCACCGAGCGGGTGGTAGGCGAAAAACTGTTTTTT
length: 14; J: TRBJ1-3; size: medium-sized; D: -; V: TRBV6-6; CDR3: CASSYRGAGNTIYF; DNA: TGTGCCAGCAGTTACAGGGGTGCTGGAAACACCATATATTTT
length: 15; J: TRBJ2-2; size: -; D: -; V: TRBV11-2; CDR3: CASSSRQVGTGELFF; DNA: TGTGCCAGCAGCTCCAGACAGGTCGGGACCGGGGAGCTGTTTTTT
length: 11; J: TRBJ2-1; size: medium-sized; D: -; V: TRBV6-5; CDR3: CASRIGVEQFF; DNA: TGTGCCAGCAGGATTGGAGTCGAGCAGTTCTTC
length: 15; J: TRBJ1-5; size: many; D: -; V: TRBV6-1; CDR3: CASSEEGVGNQPQHF; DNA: TGTGCCAGCAGTGAAGAGGGGGTCGGCAATCAGCCCCAGCATTTT
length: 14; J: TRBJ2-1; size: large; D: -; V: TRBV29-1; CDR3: CSVEDGHYTGEQFF; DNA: TGCAGCGTTGAGGATGGCCACTACACTGGTGAGCAGTTCTTC
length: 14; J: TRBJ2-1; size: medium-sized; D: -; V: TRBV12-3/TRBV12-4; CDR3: CASSSGGRYNEQFF; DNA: TGTGCCAGCAGTTCAGGCGGTCGGTACAATGAGCAGTTCTTC
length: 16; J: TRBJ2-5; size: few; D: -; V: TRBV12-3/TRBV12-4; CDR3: CASSPGVAVKGETQYF; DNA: TGTGCCAGCAGCCCCGGGGTAGCGGTCAAAGGAGAGACCCAGTACTTC
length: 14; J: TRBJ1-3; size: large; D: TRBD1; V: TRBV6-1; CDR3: CASSEGQGGNTIYF; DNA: TGTGCCAGCAGTGAAGGACAGGGTGGAAACACCATATATTTT
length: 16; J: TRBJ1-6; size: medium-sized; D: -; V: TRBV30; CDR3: CAWSESPWGYNSPLHF; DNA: TGTGCCTGGAGCGAATCACCCTGGGGTTATAATTCACCCCTCCACTTT
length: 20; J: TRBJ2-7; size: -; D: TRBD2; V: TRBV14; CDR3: CASSRRASGTSGPSSYEQYF; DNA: TGTGCCAGCAGCCGCCGCGCATCCGGGACTAGCGGGCCTAGCTCCTACGAGCAGTACTTC
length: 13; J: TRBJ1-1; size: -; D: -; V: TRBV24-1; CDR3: CATRNRPPTEAFF; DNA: TGTGCCACCAGAAACAGACCTCCCACTGAAGCTTTCTTT
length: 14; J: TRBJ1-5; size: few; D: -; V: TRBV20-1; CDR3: CSANDRDSNQPQHF; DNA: TGCAGTGCAAATGACAGAGACAGCAATCAGCCCCAGCATTTT
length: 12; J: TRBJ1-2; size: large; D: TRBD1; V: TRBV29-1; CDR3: CSVDRGGHGYTF; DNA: TGCAGCGTAGACAGGGGGGGCCATGGCTACACCTTC
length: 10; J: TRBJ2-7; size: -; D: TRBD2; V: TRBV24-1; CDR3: CARGEHEQYF; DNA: TGTGCCCGGGGGGAACACGAGCAGTACTTC
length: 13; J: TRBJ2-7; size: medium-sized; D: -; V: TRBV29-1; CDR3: CSVVRRDGYEQYF; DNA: TGCAGCGTTGTGAGGAGGGATGGTTACGAGCAGTACTTC
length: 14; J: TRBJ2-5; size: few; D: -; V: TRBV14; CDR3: CASSQVNRQETQYF; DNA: TGTGCCAGCAGCCAAGTGAACAGACAAGAGACCCAGTACTTC